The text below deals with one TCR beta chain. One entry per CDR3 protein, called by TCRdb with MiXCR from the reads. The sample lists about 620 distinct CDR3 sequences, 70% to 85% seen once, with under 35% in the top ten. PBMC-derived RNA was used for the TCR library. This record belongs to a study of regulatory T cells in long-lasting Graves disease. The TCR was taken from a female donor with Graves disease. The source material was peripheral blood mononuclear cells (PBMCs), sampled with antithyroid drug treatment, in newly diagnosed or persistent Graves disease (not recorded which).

This CDR3 is CASSLDQTGELFF. The CDR3 DNA follows: TGTGCCAGCAGCTTAGATCAAACCGGGGAGCTGTTTTTT. The J gene is TRBJ2-2, the V gene TRBV11-2; no definite D call. V was cut by 0 bases and J by 5 bases, with 4 bases left in between. Germline loops: CDR1 SGHAT, CDR2 FQNNGV. This CDR3 comprises 13 residues.